Below, 21 T cell receptor beta chains from the same sample are listed, as sequenced in a study of T cells in Graves' hyperthyroidism and ophthalmopathy (dated by TCRdb to the late 2010s). Preparation of the library involved multiplex PCR. The data were produced on an Illumina HiSeq 2000. Amplification of TCR beta CDR3 regions was carried out from RNA transcripts. A first-round RT-PCR of the TCR CDR3 used the HTBI primer set with the Qiagen OneStep RT-PCR kit. TCRdb trimmed the raw reads at Q25, called clones with MiXCR and kept productive beta chains. Duplicate CDR3 protein sequences are folded into a single record with the most common DNA and genes. This sample holds 560,000 or so distinct CDR3 sequences; about half were observed only once. In total, the top ten clones hold roughly 8.2% of the sample. Sample: peripheral blood or thyroid tissue (not recorded which). The source of these receptors is a woman under 30 with Graves' hyperthyroidism. Donor details come from another sample of the same person, matched by shared clones.

The chain links TRBV10-3 to TRBJ1-2; 10 positions agree with TRBD1. This CDR3 has 16 amino acids. After removal of 5 bases from V and 0 bases from J, the junction contained 6 bases not matched to a gene. CDR1 and CDR2 from the germline V gene are ENHRY and SYGVKD. The CDR3 bases are TGTGCCATCAGTTTGGACAGGGGGGGAGCTAACTATGGCTACACCTTC. Its translation: CAISLDRGGANYGYTF.

This clonotype has more than one count but fewer than ten. The chain employs TRBV12-3 or TRBV12-4 and TRBJ2-6, with D unresolved. The V end was cut by 6 bases, the J end by 5 bases, with 5 bases between. CDR3 length: 12 residues. CDR3 coding DNA: TGTGCCAGCAGACTGAGGGCCAACGTCCTGACTTTC. As protein: CASRLRANVLTF.

The chain joins TRBV29-1 to TRBJ2-7, with TRBD2 as a possible D gene (6 bases). This CDR3 comprises 16 residues. The V gene lost 3 bases and the J gene lost 7 bases, with 25 bases spanning the gap. Germline CDR1 and CDR2: SQVTM and ANQGSEA. The CDR3 loop is CSVEVRRGPSGVEQYF. CDR3 DNA sequence: TGCAGCGTTGAGGTGCGGCGGGGTCCCTCTGGGGTAGAGCAGTACTTC.

This clonotype has at least ten counts. The chain couples TRBV2 to TRBJ1-5; D not resolved. Trimming left V 5 bases short and J 0 bases short, with 8 bases between. CDR3 length equals 14 residues. The germline CDR1 and CDR2 sequences are SNHLY and FYNNEI. In DNA form, the CDR3 reads TGTGCCAGCAGTAACACCTTTAGCAATCAGCCCCAGCATTTT. Translating gives CASSNTFSNQPQHF.

This clonotype was recorded once. J is TRBJ1-2 and V is TRBV7-9; D perhaps matches TRBD1 (5 bases). The CDR3 is 15 residues long. Germline V gives CDR1 SEHNR, CDR2 FQNEAQ (reference sequence). Between the trimmed V and J ends, which lost 1 base and 3 bases, there was a span of 12 bases. The CDR3 here is CASSLVLRGDYGYTF. The CDR3 nucleotides read TGTGCCAGCAGCTTAGTTTTGCGGGGGGACTATGGCTACACCTTC.

The chain links TRBV25-1 to TRBJ1-6, with a tentative D call TRBD1 (5 bases). Germline lookup yields CDR1 MGHDK and CDR2 SYGVNS. With 8 bases removed from V and 9 bases from J, the gap between germline ends came to 20 bases. The CDR3 runs 15 residues. The CDR3 coding sequence is TGTGCCAGCCCACCACCTACGCCCGGGGGTTCACCCCTCCACTTT. Its translation: CASPPPTPGGSPLHF.

The sample holds many counts of this clonotype. The V and J genes are TRBV15 and TRBJ1-1; TRBD1 might be the D (5 bases). The V and J ends lost 5 bases and 0 bases respectively, with 13 bases between them. Germline V gives CDR1 LNHNV, CDR2 YYDKDF (reference sequence). This CDR3 spans 15 amino acids. The CDR3 DNA reads TGTGCCACCAGCGCCAACAGGATCATGAACACTGAAGCTTTCTTT. Translation: CATSANRIMNTEAFF.

This clonotype was seen more than once but under ten times. Because the CDR3 is missing its conserved closing phenylalanine or tryptophan, this is likely a read error. It is unclear where the CDR3 begins or ends on the DNA, so no DNA is shown, and the CDR3 is as TCRdb lists it. This chain joins TRBV7-8 and TRBJ2-5; TRBD1, as called in the table, went unchecked against the DNA. Counting both end residues, the CDR3 totals 10 amino acids. Per the germline V gene, CDR1 is SGHVS and CDR2 is FQNEAQ. This CDR3 is CASSPRGTGI.

The chain uses TRBV25-1 and TRBJ1-5; D unresolved. Per germline, CDR1 MGHDK and CDR2 SYGVNS. V was trimmed by 6 bases and J by 7 bases, leaving 28 bases between them. The CDR3 runs 18 residues. The CDR3 sequence: CASSQEGPSSTFGQPQHF. In DNA, the CDR3 is TGTGCCAGCAGCCAAGAAGGGCCGAGTAGCACCTTCGGACAGCCCCAGCATTTT.

The chain joins TRBV15 to TRBJ1-5; D gene unclear. The V and J ends lost 5 bases and 7 bases respectively, with 6 bases between them. Germline values: CDR1 LNHNV, CDR2 YYDKDF (reference sequence). The CDR3 totals 11 residues. The CDR3 sequence: CATSRGQPQHF. CDR3 sequence (DNA): TGTGCCACCAGCCGAGGACAGCCCCAGCATTTT.

The chain links TRBV25-1 to TRBJ2-4; D unclear. The V gene lost 1 base and the J gene lost 7 bases, with 2 bases spanning the gap. There are 11 residues in the CDR3. Germline V gene sequence: CDR1 MGHDK, CDR2 SYGVNS. CDR3 sequence reads: CASSESNIQYF. The CDR3 DNA is TGTGCCAGCAGTGAATCGAACATTCAGTACTTC.

Comment on this clonotype: The DNA is omitted, as the CDR3 cannot be located on it reliably, and the CDR3 follows TCRdb's listing. V and J are TRBV19 and TRBJ1-5; no check of the table's D call, TRBD1, against the DNA was made. Germline V gene lookup returns CDR1 LNHDA and CDR2 SQIVND (reference sequence). The length of the CDR3 is 16 amino acids, counting both ends. CDR3 protein: CASSSGRAGSNQPQHF.

This clonotype turned up a few times. Sequence at one end of the junction differs from germline and may be a read error. The chain is built from TRBV10-3 and TRBJ2-7, with 8 bases identical to TRBD2. The CDR3 has 15 residues. Germline CDR1 is ENHRY and CDR2 is SYGVKD. CDR3 sequence reads: CASSYGGTSSYEQYF. CDR3 DNA: TGTGCCAGCAGTTACGGCGGGACTAGCTCCTACGAGCAGTACTTC.

The chain joins TRBV6-1 to TRBJ1-5; D perhaps matches TRBD1 (6 bases). Trimming cost V 9 bases and J 7 bases, with 22 bases left between them. From germline, CDR1 is MNHNS and CDR2 SASEGT. There are 15 residues in the CDR3. CDR3 protein: CARGGPGSQGQPQHF. Written as DNA, the CDR3 is TGTGCCAGGGGGGGCCCGGGTTCCCAGGGGCAGCCCCAGCATTTT.

This chain joins TRBV29-1 and TRBJ2-2; 7 bases map to TRBD1. This CDR3 comprises 15 residues. The V and J ends lost 0 bases and 2 bases, in that order; junction bases with no gene match: 3. CDR1 and CDR2 from the germline V gene are SQVTM and ANQGSEA. The CDR3 reads CSVEDNRGNTGELFF. CDR3 DNA: TGCAGCGTTGAAGACAACAGGGGTAACACCGGGGAGCTGTTTTTT.

The rearrangement uses TRBV20-1 and TRBJ1-5; TRBD1 matches 7 bases. The CDR3 is 14 residues long. CDR1 is DFQATT and CDR2 is SNEGSKA in the germline V gene (reference sequence). Trimming took 3 bases from V and 2 from J; bases not matched to a gene: 4. The CDR3 region is CSASWGTGNQPQHF. CDR3 nucleotide sequence: TGCAGTGCTAGCTGGGGGACAGGCAATCAGCCCCAGCATTTT.

This clonotype has more than one count but fewer than ten. The CDR3 loop reads CASSGGQGSTNEKLFF. In DNA form, the CDR3 reads TGTGCCAGCAGTGGGGGACAGGGGAGTACTAATGAAAAACTGTTTTTT. The J gene is TRBJ1-4, the V gene TRBV2, with 10 bases lining up with TRBD1. Trimming at V came to 4 bases and at J to 2 bases, leaving 4 bases not matched to a gene. The CDR3 totals 16 residues. Germline CDR1 and CDR2: SNHLY and FYNNEI.

The chain employs TRBV5-1 and TRBJ1-6; no firm D call. The CDR3 runs 15 residues. Trimming pared 7 bases from V and 5 bases from J, leaving 16 bases between. Germline V gene data show CDR1 as SGHRS and CDR2 as YFSETQ. Written as DNA, the CDR3 is TGCGCCAGCGGGCTAGGTGGGAGGAATAATTCACCCCTCCACTTT. Protein: CASGLGGRNNSPLHF.

This clonotype showed up many times. J is TRBJ2-5 and V is TRBV7-8, with 7 bases aligning to TRBD1. This CDR3 comprises 14 residues. Germline loops: CDR1 SGHVS, CDR2 FQNEAQ. Unmatched junction bases numbered 6, after V lost 6 bases and J lost 2 bases. CDR3 sequence: CASSKDRRQETQYF. The CDR3 nucleotides read TGTGCCAGCAGTAAGGACAGGAGACAAGAGACCCAGTACTTC.

CDR3 sequence: CASSPGQFGYTF. The CDR3 nucleotides read TGTGCCAGCAGCCCGGGACAATTCGGCTACACCTTC. J is TRBJ1-2 and V is TRBV14, with D possibly being TRBD1 (6 bases). V lost 4 bases and J lost 8, with 11 bases in between. This CDR3 has 12 amino acids. From germline, CDR1 is SGHDN and CDR2 FVKESK. The whole variable domain, remainder taken from reference TRBV14 and TRBJ1-2, is EAGVTQFPSHSVIEKGQTVTLRCDPISGHDNLYWYRRVMGKEIKFLLHFVKESKQDESGMPNNRFLAERTGGTYSTLKVQPAELEDSGVYFCASSPGQFGYTFGSGTRLTVV.

This chain uses TRBV7-9 with TRBJ1-1, with D possibly TRBD1 on 6 matching bases. CDR1 and CDR2 (germline): SEHNR, FQNEAQ (reference sequence). The CDR3 contains 14 residues. V was clipped by 4 bases and J by 14 bases, with 23 bases between them. CDR3 sequence: CASSSHLGDTGLFF. In nucleotides, the CDR3 is TGTGCCAGCAGCTCCCACTTAGGGGACACCGGATTGTTCTTT.